This TCR beta chain was captured in a study of blood T cell repertoires in COVID-19. As for the study in general: Samples came from the United States, Italy and Spain, spanning acute and convalescent COVID-19.

Original processing notes: From reference gene primer amplification, estimates of nucleated cell counts were derived. This table comes from immunoSEQ multiplex PCR, and its TCRdb copy is limited to in-frame clones, with some not included. V and J calls and clone size follow that table, whereas D and trimming were derived from the DNA. The data contain 150,000 to 180,000 clones, about 85% of them singletons. Per germline, CDR1 SGHAT and CDR2 FQDESV (reference sequence). The CDR3 sequence is 14 residues long. Trimming took 5 bases from V and 2 from J; bases not matched to a gene: 6. This TCR was sampled from a man between 60 and 70 years old with COVID-19, enrolled during active disease. This rearrangement joins TRBV11-1 to TRBJ2-7; 7 bases are shared with TRBD2. Material: peripheral blood. For the CDR3, the DNA is TGTGCCAGCAGCGTTAGCGGGCCCCCCTACGAGCAGTACTTC. Translation: CASSVSGPPYEQYF.